The 24 T cell receptor beta chains given below trace back to one sample, sequenced in a study of persistence of HIV-infected CD4 T cells. The stimulus was an HIV-1 Gag 15-mer peptide pool, 0.85 to 1 ug/peptide/mL. CD40L-negative CD69-negative CD45RO-high memory CD4+ T cells were sorted as populations depleted of antigen-responding cells. Their antigens remain unidentified. The libraries were made with immunoSEQ version 4 in survey mode. Sequencing was performed with immunoSEQ multiplex PCR; in TCRdb, only in-frame clones are kept and a portion is missing. The table lists just under 65,000 clones, over 60% of them singletons, with around 1.7% in the top ten. The material sequenced was CD4+ T cells sorted from PBMCs after 18-hour stimulation, taken from a patient who received antiretroviral therapy. The receptors were gathered from an adult man with HIV who was CMV-seropositive.

The rearrangement joins TRBV3-1 (or the pseudogene TRBV3-2) to TRBJ1-3; no firm D call. In germline, CDR1 is LGHDT, CDR2 YNNKEL (reference sequence). V was trimmed by 4 bases and J by 3 bases, leaving 10 bases between them. CDR3 length: 14 residues. This chain's CDR3 is CASSRADGGNTIYF. CDR3 coding DNA: TGTGCCAGCAGCCGAGCGGACGGTGGAAACACCATATATTTT.

The rearrangement uses TRBV2 and TRBJ2-3, with D possibly being TRBD1 (6 bases). The germline V gene encodes CDR1 SNHLY and CDR2 FYNNEI. Trimming removed 7 bases from V and 2 bases from J, with 16 bases in between. The CDR3 loop spans 15 amino acids. CDR3 nucleotide sequence: TGTGCCAGCACCTTTGGACAGTCGTCCACAGATACGCAGTATTTT. This codes for CASTFGQSSTDTQYF.

J is TRBJ1-1 and V is TRBV5-5; D ambiguous. Germline V lookup: CDR1 SGHKS, CDR2 YYEKEE (reference sequence). This CDR3 contains 13 residues. Trimming removed 4 bases at V and 3 bases at J, with 10 bases between. The DNA of the CDR3 is TGTGCCAGCAGCCCTGCGGGTTACACTGAAGCTTTCTTT. This translates into CASSPAGYTEAFF.

This chain connects TRBV7-3 to TRBJ1-6, with a possible D match to TRBD1 (5 bases). Germline assignment: CDR1 SGHTA and CDR2 FQGTGA. Trimming took 0 bases from V and 10 from J, leaving 10 bases between them. There are 14 residues in the CDR3. For the CDR3, the DNA is TGTGCCAGCAGCTTAACGGGGGTAGGGTCACCCCTCCACTTT. Its protein product is CASSLTGVGSPLHF.

The rearrangement joins TRBV7-6 to TRBJ2-2; 7 positions agree with TRBD1. Germline lookup yields CDR1 SGHVS and CDR2 FNYEAQ. This CDR3 region has 15 residues. With 5 bases clipped from V and 1 base from J, the junction kept 4 bases outside the gene matches. The CDR3 nucleotides are TGTGCCAGCAGCCCCGGGACAGTGAACACCGGGGAGCTGTTTTTT. This codes for CASSPGTVNTGELFF.

The rearrangement links TRBV28 to TRBJ1-1, with 7 bases fitting TRBD1. J lost 7 bases, V lost 2 bases, and 7 bases had no gene match. The CDR3 covers 14 residues. Germline lookup yields CDR1 MDHEN and CDR2 SYDVKM. The CDR3 coding sequence is TGTGCCAGCAGTTTACAGGCAGGGGGGCTTGAAGCTTTCTTT. The encoded protein is CASSLQAGGLEAFF.

This clone has a handful of counts. V gene TRBV2 combines with J gene TRBJ1-4, with D unresolved. V dropped 6 bases and J dropped 8 bases, with 7 bases sitting between them. Looked up from germline, CDR1 is SNHLY and CDR2 is FYNNEI. CDR3 length: 11 residues. The CDR3 reads CASSPNEKLFF. The CDR3 DNA follows: TGTGCCAGCAGCCCCAACGAAAAACTGTTTTTT.

The J gene is TRBJ2-2, the V gene TRBV5-6; 7 nucleotides match TRBD1. V gave up 4 bases and J gave up 0 bases; unmatched junction bases: 6. The germline V gene encodes CDR1 SGHDT and CDR2 YYEEEE. The length of the CDR3 is 16 residues. CDR3 DNA sequence: TGTGCCAGCAGCACCCTGACAGGGTCGAACACCGGGGAGCTGTTTTTT. Translated: CASSTLTGSNTGELFF.

This clone was seen a handful of times. J is TRBJ1-5 and V is TRBV6-5, with D maybe TRBD1 (6 bases). Trimming removed 6 bases at V and 2 bases at J, with 11 bases between. The germline V gene has CDR1 MNHEY and CDR2 SVGAGI. CDR3 size: 14 residues. CDR3 DNA sequence: TGTGCCAGCAGCAAGGGGGTGGGCAATCAGCCCCAGCATTTT. Translation: CASSKGVGNQPQHF.

This sequence joins TRBV10-3 and TRBJ1-2; D is uncertain. CDR1 and CDR2 from the germline V gene are ENHRY and SYGVKD. The length of the CDR3 is 12 residues. The ends were cut back, 2 bases at V and 9 bases at J, with 10 bases in the middle. CDR3 sequence: CAISEPRVSYTF. In nucleotides, the CDR3 is TGTGCCATCAGTGAGCCCCGAGTTAGCTACACCTTC.

J is TRBJ2-3 and V is TRBV20-1, with no clear D. There are 11 residues in the CDR3. Germline CDR1 and CDR2: DFQATT and SNEGSKA (reference sequence). V was pared by 5 bases and J by 4 bases, with 7 bases between. The CDR3 bases are TGCAGTGCTTCGGACGCAGATACGCAGTATTTT. Protein product: CSASDADTQYF.

In its sample, this clone was seen a few times. This chain links TRBV7-9 with TRBJ1-3; unclear D gene. The length of the CDR3 is 13 residues. Trimming shortened V by 8 bases and J by 2 bases, and 10 bases separated the two germline ends. Germline V lookup: CDR1 SEHNR, CDR2 FQNEAQ (reference sequence). The CDR3 coding sequence is TGTGCCAGCTTAGAGAGGGCTGGAAACACCATATATTTT. Translating it yields CASLERAGNTIYF. Combining the CDR3 with reference TRBV7-9 and TRBJ1-3 gives the whole variable domain DTGVSQNPRHKITKRGQNVTFRCDPISEHNRLYWYRQTLGQGPEFLTYFQNEAQLEKSRLLSDRFSAERPKGSFSTLEIQRTEQGDSAMYLCASLERAGNTIYFGEGSWLTVV.

This chain links TRBV30 with TRBJ1-4; D perhaps matches TRBD1 (5 bases). The CDR3 has 16 amino acids. V dropped 0 bases and J dropped 0 bases, with 11 bases sitting between them. The germline gives CDR1 GTSNPN, CDR2 SVGIG (reference sequence). CDR3 amino acids: CAWSVRGVATNEKLFF. The CDR3 coding sequence is TGTGCCTGGAGTGTAAGAGGGGTCGCAACTAATGAAAAACTGTTTTTT.

The J gene is TRBJ2-7, the V gene TRBV5-6, with D maybe TRBD2 (5 bases). The germline CDR1 and CDR2 sequences are SGHDT and YYEEEE. V was shortened by 4 bases and J by 3 bases, with 14 bases between the two germline ends. CDR3 length: 14 residues. The CDR3 bases are TGTGCCAGCAGCCTGGGTCCGGGATACTACGAGCAGTACTTC. This codes for CASSLGPGYYEQYF.

The chain is built from TRBV19 and TRBJ1-5; a weak D match, TRBD1 (5 bases). Germline CDR1 reads LNHDA; CDR2 reads SQIVND (reference sequence). The CDR3 runs 15 residues. The V gene lost 4 bases and the J gene lost 0 bases, with 10 bases spanning the gap. The CDR3 here is CASSTTDYSNQPQHF. In DNA, the CDR3 is TGTGCCAGTAGTACGACAGATTATAGCAATCAGCCCCAGCATTTT.

This clone has just a few counts. V is TRBV6-1 and J is TRBJ1-6; perhaps TRBD1 as D (6 bases). The germline CDR1 and CDR2 sequences are MNHNS and SASEGT. Trimming took 4 bases from V and 10 from J, leaving 29 bases between them. The CDR3 contains 19 residues. CDR3 sequence: CASSARGPIPGHGGSPLHF. For the CDR3, the DNA is TGTGCCAGCAGTGCCCGGGGGCCAATTCCGGGACACGGAGGCTCACCCCTCCACTTT.

V and J are TRBV14 and TRBJ1-1, with D possibly matching TRBD1 (6 bases). This CDR3 has 14 residues. V shed 5 bases and J shed 4 bases, with 14 bases lying between them. Germline-derived CDR1 and CDR2 are SGHDN and FVKESK. The CDR3 DNA sequence: TGTGCCAGCAGCTTGAAGAAGGGGGGCACTGAAGCTTTCTTT. Translating gives CASSLKKGGTEAFF.

This rearrangement joins TRBV28 to TRBJ1-5, with D possibly TRBD1 on 6 matching bases. CDR1 is MDHEN, CDR2 SYDVKM, per germline. The CDR3 sequence is 14 residues long. Trimming shortened V by 6 bases and J by 0 bases, and 9 bases separated the two germline ends. The CDR3 nucleotides read TGTGCCAGCAGCTCCAGGGGTAGCAATCAGCCCCAGCATTTT. Amino acids: CASSSRGSNQPQHF.

The chain carries TRBV6-5 and TRBJ1-4; D gene uncertain. Germline V gene lookup returns CDR1 MNHEY and CDR2 SVGAGI. Trimming cost V 6 bases and J 5 bases, with 10 bases left between them. The CDR3 has 13 amino acids. The CDR3 loop is CASSQTMNEKLFF. The CDR3 DNA reads TGTGCCAGCAGCCAGACCATGAATGAAAAACTGTTTTTT.

The rearrangement links TRBV5-1 to TRBJ2-7; 7 nucleotides line up with TRBD1. The CDR3 length is 15 residues. The V gene's germline CDR1 is SGHRS and CDR2 YFSETQ. V lost 2 bases, J lost 2 bases, and 7 bases stayed unmatched. CDR3 bases: TGCGCCAGCAGCTTAGTGGCTGGACAGGCCTACGAGCAGTACTTC. Residues: CASSLVAGQAYEQYF.

The rearrangement links TRBV3-1 (or the pseudogene TRBV3-2) to TRBJ1-1, with a possible D match to TRBD1 (5 bases). The length of the CDR3 is 15 residues. Trimming stripped 0 bases from V and 1 base from J, with 9 bases between. Germline loops: CDR1 LGHDT, CDR2 YNNKEL (reference sequence). The CDR3 DNA is TGTGCCAGCAGCCAAGATTACAGGTCGAACACTGAAGCTTTCTTT. Translation gives CASSQDYRSNTEAFF.

The table lists this clone with a few counts. J is TRBJ1-2 and V is TRBV5-1; D might be TRBD1 (5 bases). This CDR3 region has 17 residues. Germline assignment: CDR1 SGHRS and CDR2 YFSETQ. Trimming removed 5 bases at V and 6 bases at J, with 26 bases between. The CDR3 spells CASSPTSPGRGYNGYTF. The DNA for the CDR3 is TGCGCCAGCAGTCCTACCTCCCCGGGACGCGGTTACAATGGCTACACCTTC.

The chain couples TRBV18 to TRBJ1-1; no definite D call. CDR1 KGHSH and CDR2 LQKENI come from the germline V gene. V was pared by 3 bases and J by 0 bases, with 14 bases between. This CDR3 is built from 16 residues. CDR3: CASSPAQDPMNTEAFF. As DNA, the CDR3 is TGTGCCAGCTCACCTGCCCAGGACCCCATGAACACTGAAGCTTTCTTT.

CDR3 sequence reads: CASSLQGGSNQPQHF. For the CDR3, the DNA is TGTGCCAGCAGCTTGCAGGGAGGGAGCAATCAGCCCCAGCATTTT. The gene calls are TRBV5-5 and TRBJ1-5, with D maybe TRBD1 (5 bases). CDR1 is SGHKS and CDR2 is YYEKEE in the germline V gene (reference sequence). The CDR3 length is 15 residues. V lost 1 base and J 1 base, leaving 9 bases between the germline ends.